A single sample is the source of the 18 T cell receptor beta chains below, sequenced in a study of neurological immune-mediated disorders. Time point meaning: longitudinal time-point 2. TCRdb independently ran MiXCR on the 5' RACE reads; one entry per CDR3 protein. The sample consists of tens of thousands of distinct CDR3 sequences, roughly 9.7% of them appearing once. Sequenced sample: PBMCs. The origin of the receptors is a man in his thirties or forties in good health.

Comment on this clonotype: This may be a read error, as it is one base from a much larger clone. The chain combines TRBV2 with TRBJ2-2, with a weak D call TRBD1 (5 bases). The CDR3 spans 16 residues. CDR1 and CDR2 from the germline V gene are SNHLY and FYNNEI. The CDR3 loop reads CANSEATRVIGGELFF. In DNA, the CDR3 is TGTGCCAACAGTGAAGCAACCAGGGTTATTGGCGGGGAGCTGTTTTTT.

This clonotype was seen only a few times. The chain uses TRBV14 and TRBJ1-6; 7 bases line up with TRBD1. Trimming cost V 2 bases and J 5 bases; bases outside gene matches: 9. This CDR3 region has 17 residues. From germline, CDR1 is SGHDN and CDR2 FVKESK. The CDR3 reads CASSQYRPGQNNSPLHF. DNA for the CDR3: TGTGCCAGCAGCCAATACCGACCGGGACAGAATAATTCACCCCTCCACTTT. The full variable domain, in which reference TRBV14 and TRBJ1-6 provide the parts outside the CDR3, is EAGVTQFPSHSVIEKGQTVTLRCDPISGHDNLYWYRRVMGKEIKFLLHFVKESKQDESGMPNNRFLAERTGGTYSTLKVQPAELEDSGVYFCASSQYRPGQNNSPLHFGNGTRLTVT.

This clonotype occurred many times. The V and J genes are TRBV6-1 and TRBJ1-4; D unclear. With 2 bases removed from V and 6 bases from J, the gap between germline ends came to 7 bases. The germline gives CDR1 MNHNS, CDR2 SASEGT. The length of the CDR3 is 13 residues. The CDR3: CASSENSYEKLFF. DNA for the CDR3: TGTGCCAGCAGTGAAAACTCTTATGAAAAACTGTTTTTT.

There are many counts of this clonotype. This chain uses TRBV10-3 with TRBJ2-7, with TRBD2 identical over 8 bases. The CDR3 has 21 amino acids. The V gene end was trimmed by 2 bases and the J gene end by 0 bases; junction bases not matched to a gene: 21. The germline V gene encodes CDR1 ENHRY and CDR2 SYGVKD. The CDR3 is CAISEGRVTSALTRSSYEQYF. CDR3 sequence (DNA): TGTGCCATCAGTGAGGGAAGGGTGACTAGCGCCCTAACTAGGAGCTCCTACGAGCAGTACTTC.

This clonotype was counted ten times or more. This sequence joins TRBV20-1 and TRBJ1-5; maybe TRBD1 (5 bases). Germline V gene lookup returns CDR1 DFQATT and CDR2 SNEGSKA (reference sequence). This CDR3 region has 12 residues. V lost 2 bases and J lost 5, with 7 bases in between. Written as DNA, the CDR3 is TGCAGTGCTAGACGGGGGGATCAGCCCCAGCATTTT. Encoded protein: CSARRGDQPQHF.

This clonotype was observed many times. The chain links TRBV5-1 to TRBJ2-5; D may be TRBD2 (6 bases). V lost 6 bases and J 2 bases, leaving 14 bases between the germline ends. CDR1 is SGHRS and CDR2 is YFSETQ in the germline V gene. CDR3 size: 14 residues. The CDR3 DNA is TGCGCCAGCACTGGAGGGGAGATACAAGAGACCCAGTACTTC. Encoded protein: CASTGGEIQETQYF.

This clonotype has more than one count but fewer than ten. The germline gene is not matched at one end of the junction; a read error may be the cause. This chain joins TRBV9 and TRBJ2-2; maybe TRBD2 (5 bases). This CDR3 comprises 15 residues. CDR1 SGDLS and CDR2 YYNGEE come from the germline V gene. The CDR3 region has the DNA TGTGCCAGCAGCGTAGTTCCGGGTGGCACCGGGGAGCTATTTTTT. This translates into CASSVVPGGTGELFF.

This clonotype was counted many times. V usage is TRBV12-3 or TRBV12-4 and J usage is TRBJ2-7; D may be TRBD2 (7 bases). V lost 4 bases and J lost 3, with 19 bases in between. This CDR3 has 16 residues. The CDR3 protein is CASSSVGGPAVYEQYF. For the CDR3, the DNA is TGTGCCAGCAGTTCAGTCGGGGGGCCGGCGGTCTACGAGCAGTACTTC.

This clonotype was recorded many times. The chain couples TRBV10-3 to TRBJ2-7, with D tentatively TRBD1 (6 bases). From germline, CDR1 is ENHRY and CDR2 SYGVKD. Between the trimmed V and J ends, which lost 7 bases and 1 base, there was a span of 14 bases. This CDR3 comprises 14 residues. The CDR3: CAIKPRQESYEQYF. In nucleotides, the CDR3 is TGTGCCATCAAACCCCGACAGGAATCCTACGAGCAGTACTTC.

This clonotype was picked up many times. The CDR3 bases are TGTGCCAGCACCCTCCAGGGGGCGATAGGCTACACCTTC. Amino acids: CASTLQGAIGYTF. The J gene is TRBJ1-2, the V gene TRBV5-6, with 8 bases fitting TRBD1. Germline V gene data show CDR1 as SGHDT and CDR2 as YYEEEE. The trim removed 6 bases at V and 8 bases at J, leaving 9 bases unmatched. The CDR3 runs 13 residues.

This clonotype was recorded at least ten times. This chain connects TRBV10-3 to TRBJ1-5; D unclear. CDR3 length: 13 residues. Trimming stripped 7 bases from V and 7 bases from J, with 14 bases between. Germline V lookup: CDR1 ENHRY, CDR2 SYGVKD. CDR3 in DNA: TGTGCCATCACCTCGGCCCCGGGCCAGCCCCAGCATTTT. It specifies CAITSAPGQPQHF.

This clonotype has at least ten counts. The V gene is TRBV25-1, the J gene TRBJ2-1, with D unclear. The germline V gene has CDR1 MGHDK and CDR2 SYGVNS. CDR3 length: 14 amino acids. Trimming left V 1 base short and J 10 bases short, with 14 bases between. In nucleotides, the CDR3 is TGTGCCAGCAGTGAATTGCGGTCTGCCGAGGAGCAGTTCTTC. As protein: CASSELRSAEEQFF. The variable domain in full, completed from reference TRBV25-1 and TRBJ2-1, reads EADIYQTPRYLVIGTGKKITLECSQTMGHDKMYWYQQDPGMELHLIHYSYGVNSTEKGDLSSESTVSRIRTEHFPLTLESARPSHTSQYLCASSELRSAEEQFFGPGTRLTVL.

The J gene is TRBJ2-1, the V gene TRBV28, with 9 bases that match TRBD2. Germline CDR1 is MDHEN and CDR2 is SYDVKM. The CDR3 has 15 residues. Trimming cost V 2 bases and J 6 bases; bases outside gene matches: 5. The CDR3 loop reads CASSLPSGAPNEQFF. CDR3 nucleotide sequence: TGTGCCAGCAGTTTACCTAGCGGGGCCCCCAATGAGCAGTTCTTC.

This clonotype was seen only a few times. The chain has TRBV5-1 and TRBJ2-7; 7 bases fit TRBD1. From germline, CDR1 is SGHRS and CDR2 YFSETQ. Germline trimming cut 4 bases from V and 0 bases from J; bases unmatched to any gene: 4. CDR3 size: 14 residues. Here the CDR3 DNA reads TGCGCCAGCAGCAGGACAGGCAACTCCTACGAGCAGTACTTC. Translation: CASSRTGNSYEQYF.

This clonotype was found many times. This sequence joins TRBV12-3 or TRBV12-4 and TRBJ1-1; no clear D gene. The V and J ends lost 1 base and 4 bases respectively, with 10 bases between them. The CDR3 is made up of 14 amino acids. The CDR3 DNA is TGTGCCAGCAGTTTAGGTCGGAGGATCACTGAAGCTTTCTTT. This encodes CASSLGRRITEAFF.

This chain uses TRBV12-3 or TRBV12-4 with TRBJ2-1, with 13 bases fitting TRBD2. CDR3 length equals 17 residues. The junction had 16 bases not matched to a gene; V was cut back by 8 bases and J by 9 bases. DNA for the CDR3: TGTGCCAGCGGAGGAGGACTAGCGGGAGCTGAGAGTAGTGAGCAGTTCTTC. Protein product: CASGGGLAGAESSEQFF.

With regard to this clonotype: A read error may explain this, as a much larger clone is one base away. CDR3 in DNA: TGTGCCAGCAGCCAAGCAGAGGTCCTCGGCTACGAGCAGTACTTC. Amino acids: CASSQAEVLGYEQYF. V gene TRBV3-1 combines with J gene TRBJ2-7; D remains unclear. CDR1 LGHDT and CDR2 YNNKEL come from the germline V gene (reference sequence). Trimming cost V 1 base and J 3 bases, with 13 bases left between them. This CDR3 comprises 15 residues.

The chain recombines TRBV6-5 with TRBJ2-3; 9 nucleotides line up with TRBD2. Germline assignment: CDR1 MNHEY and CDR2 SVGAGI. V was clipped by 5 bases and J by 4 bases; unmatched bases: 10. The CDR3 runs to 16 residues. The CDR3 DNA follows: TGTGCCAGCAGTAAAAATAGCGGGAGTGGGTCAGATACGCAGTATTTT. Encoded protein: CASSKNSGSGSDTQYF.